Following are 6 T cell receptor beta chains from one sample sequenced in a study of shared T cell receptors in the human thymus. Sequencing used immunoSEQ multiplex PCR; TCRdb keeps in-frame clones, though not all of them. The table shows hundreds of thousands of clones, with 78% occurring only once. This sample also appeared in a second study, on human thymus T cells.

The sequencing input was thymocytes. All receptors derive from a boy younger than two with a congenital heart defect.

This chain links TRBV14 with TRBJ2-7; D is unclear. The germline V gene encodes CDR1 SGHDN and CDR2 FVKESK. The V and J ends lost 0 bases and 6 bases respectively, with 9 bases between them. The CDR3 spans 13 residues. DNA for the CDR3: TGTGCCAGCAGCCAAGACACTCTACGCGAGCAGTACTTC. Encoded protein: CASSQDTLREQYF.

The chain has TRBV28 and TRBJ2-7, with a tentative D call TRBD2 (6 bases). The CDR3 loop spans 15 amino acids. Trimming shortened V by 3 bases and J by 0 bases, and 12 bases separated the two germline ends. Germline values: CDR1 MDHEN, CDR2 SYDVKM. The CDR3 coding sequence is TGTGCCAGCAGTTTTCCAGGGCGGGACTCCTACGAGCAGTACTTC. Translation gives CASSFPGRDSYEQYF.

Concerning this clone itself: The identical CDR3 is also encoded by other nucleotide sequences in the sample. The chain recombines TRBV5-1 with TRBJ2-7, with 9 bases that match TRBD2. With 2 bases clipped from V and 4 bases from J, the junction kept 1 base outside the gene matches. In germline, CDR1 is SGHRS, CDR2 YFSETQ. The CDR3 contains 13 residues. CDR3 coding DNA: TGCGCCAGCAGCTTCACTAGCGGGTACGAGCAGTACTTC. Translating it yields CASSFTSGYEQYF.

The DNA for the CDR3 is TGTGCCAGTAGTATAACGAGGGCGGGGGAAGAGACCCAGTACTTC. Protein sequence: CASSITRAGEETQYF. The chain uses TRBV19 and TRBJ2-5; 7 bases agree with TRBD2. Trimming took 2 bases from V and 3 from J; bases not matched to a gene: 6. Germline V CDR1 and CDR2: LNHDA, SQIVND (reference sequence). This CDR3 comprises 15 residues.

The chain combines TRBV5-6 with TRBJ2-5, with 9 positions matching TRBD1. Gene TRBJ2-7 matches the end of the DNA better, so the J call may be wrong. Per germline, CDR1 SGHDT and CDR2 YYEEEE. The CDR3 contains 16 residues. The CDR3 DNA reads as TGTGCCAGCAGCTTGTTTCCGGGACAGGGTGTCTACGAGCAGTACTTC. Its protein product is CASSLFPGQGVYEQYF.

The chain uses TRBV7-2 and TRBJ2-2; 8 bases are a match to TRBD2. Germline CDR1 SGHTA, CDR2 FQGNSA. There are 14 residues in the CDR3. The junction had 3 bases not matched to a gene; V was cut back by 5 bases and J by 4 bases. The CDR3 loop is CASSPGGRTGELFF. Here the CDR3 DNA reads TGTGCCAGCAGCCCGGGAGGGCGCACCGGGGAGCTGTTTTTT.